This T cell receptor beta chain was obtained from a study of T cells in Graves' hyperthyroidism and ophthalmopathy. Overall study context: Before treatment of any kind, peripheral blood was taken at initial diagnosis.

There were TCR beta CDR3 regions amplified from RNA transcripts. First-round RT-PCR with HTBI primers amplified the TCR CDR3 region. MiXCR was run by TCRdb on the multiplex PCR reads, yielding one entry per CDR3 protein. The sample has 300,000 to 450,000 distinct CDR3 sequences; 25% are singletons. This clonotype was observed many times. Its antigen remains unknown. Graves' hyperthyroidism is called stable when ophthalmopathy does not progress within 18 months. Study outcomes and limitations: Appearing also in blood were most of the thyroid clonotypes expanded above 0.001.

CDR1 SGHRS and CDR2 YFSETQ come from the germline V gene. The CDR3 consists of 13 residues. V lost 4 bases to trimming and J lost 5 bases, with 11 bases between them. Sequencing used blood. The sequence was obtained from a man aged 50 to 59 with Graves' hyperthyroidism. This chain connects TRBV5-1 to TRBJ2-3; D gene unclear. CDR3 in amino acids: CASSPGPRDTQYF. As DNA, the CDR3 is TGCGCCAGCAGCCCAGGCCCTAGAGATACGCAGTATTTT.